The TCR beta chain described here comes from a study of T cells expressing NK-cell markers. Study background: The authors derived TCR beta repertoires from sorted CD3+CD56+NKG2C+, CD3+CD56+NKG2C- and CD3+CD56-NKG2C+ T cells. Study-wide findings and caveats: Top CD8+ clonotypes included the dominant CD3+CD56+NKG2C+ clonotypes in six donors.

TCRdb re-called the 5' RACE reads and catalogs CDR3 proteins one per entry, DNA excluded. The table lists about 150,000 distinct CDR3 sequences. Points on this clonotype: What it recognizes is unknown.

The germline gives CDR1 MNHEY, CDR2 SMNVEV (reference sequence). There are 15 residues in the CDR3. The specimen sequenced was blood T cells: a sorted CD56 or NKG2C T cell subset, CD4+ or CD8+ T cells, or bulk PBMC T cells (not recorded which). This chain joins TRBV27 and TRBJ2-1; with no DNA, the TCRdb D assignment of TRBD2 cannot be verified. The TCR comes from a woman aged 45-65 years in good health. CDR3 sequence: CASSPRLGLAYEQFF.